This entry lists 25 T cell receptor beta chains sequenced from one sample in a study of T cell changes during pregnancy in multiple sclerosis. Method: immunoSEQ multiplex PCR; TCRdb's copy keeps in-frame clones and lacks some. In the table there are roughly 33,000 clones, over 80% of which are singletons. Specimen: CD4+ T cells from peripheral blood mononuclear cells, collected in the third trimester of pregnancy. Receptors originate from a female donor in good health, enrolled as a control in a pregnancy study.

This CDR3 reads CASREQGSYGYTF. The CDR3 DNA follows: TGTGCCAGCAGAGAACAGGGGAGCTATGGCTACACCTTC. This chain joins TRBV6-1 and TRBJ1-2; 7 nucleotides agree with TRBD1. Trimming took 6 bases from V and 4 from J; bases not matched to a gene: 5. The CDR3 covers 13 residues. Germline V gene data show CDR1 as MNHNS and CDR2 as SASEGT.

J is TRBJ2-7 and V is TRBV6-5; 10 nucleotides align to TRBD1. The ends lost 5 bases at V and 3 bases at J; junction bases unmatched: 7. Germline V gene lookup returns CDR1 MNHEY and CDR2 SVGAGI. The CDR3 runs 15 residues. In nucleotides, the CDR3 is TGTGCCAGCAGTCCAGGGACAGGGGCTTTCTACGAGCAGTACTTC. This encodes CASSPGTGAFYEQYF.

The V gene is TRBV15, the J gene TRBJ2-5, with unresolved D. Per germline, CDR1 LNHNV and CDR2 YYDKDF (reference sequence). This CDR3 has 15 amino acids. The V and J ends lost 2 bases and 1 base respectively, with 11 bases between them. CDR3 loop: CATSRSQDLQETQYF. DNA of the CDR3: TGTGCCACCAGCAGATCGCAGGATCTCCAAGAGACCCAGTACTTC.

The chain couples TRBV28 to TRBJ1-2; TRBD1 might be the D (6 bases). Germline CDR1 MDHEN, CDR2 SYDVKM. The CDR3 runs to 15 residues. Between the trimmed V and J ends, which lost 5 bases and 2 bases, there was a span of 15 bases. DNA of the CDR3: TGTGCCAGCAGTCAACAGGGCACCCGAAACTATGGCTACACCTTC. Protein sequence: CASSQQGTRNYGYTF.

V is TRBV29-1 and J is TRBJ2-2; maybe TRBD2 (6 bases). The CDR3 spans 15 residues. Germline V lookup: CDR1 SQVTM, CDR2 ANQGSEA. The germline V and J ends were trimmed by 0 bases and 1 base, with 9 bases remaining between them. CDR3 nucleotide sequence: TGCAGCGTTGAAGAAGGCGGGGTGAACACCGGGGAGCTGTTTTTT. Amino acids: CSVEEGGVNTGELFF.

This rearrangement joins TRBV7-2 to TRBJ2-3; tentatively, D is TRBD2 (6 bases). Germline-derived CDR1 and CDR2 are SGHTA and FQGNSA. V gave up 4 bases and J gave up 2 bases, with 13 bases separating them. The CDR3 sequence is 15 residues long. CDR3 amino acids: CASSYYSGTTDTQYF. DNA of the CDR3: TGTGCCAGCAGCTACTATAGCGGAACCACAGATACGCAGTATTTT.

The genes are TRBV2 and TRBJ1-4, with D possibly being TRBD1 (5 bases). Trimming shortened V by 5 bases and J by 0 bases, and 10 bases separated the two germline ends. This CDR3 region has 15 residues. The germline CDR1 and CDR2 sequences are SNHLY and FYNNEI. The CDR3 bases are TGTGCCAGCAGTAGGCGACAGTCAACTAATGAAAAACTGTTTTTT. Translated: CASSRRQSTNEKLFF.

This chain connects TRBV19 to TRBJ1-1; D perhaps matches TRBD1 (6 bases). The CDR3 is made up of 13 amino acids. Germline assignment: CDR1 LNHDA and CDR2 SQIVND (reference sequence). The V and J ends lost 3 bases and 4 bases respectively, with 9 bases between them. The CDR3 region has the DNA TGTGCCAGTAGTATGGTAGGGGGCACTGAAGCTTTCTTT. Protein product: CASSMVGGTEAFF.

This chain links TRBV5-4 with TRBJ2-3; D may be TRBD2 (6 bases). Germline V CDR1 and CDR2: SGHNT, YYREEE (reference sequence). V was clipped by 4 bases and J by 1 base, with 10 bases between them. The CDR3 extends over 14 amino acids. As DNA, the CDR3 is TGTGCCAGCAGCCCCTGGGGGGGCACAGATACGCAGTATTTT. Translation: CASSPWGGTDTQYF.

The chain recombines TRBV4-3 with TRBJ2-3, with TRBD2 as a possible D gene (6 bases). V dropped 0 bases and J dropped 3 bases, with 28 bases sitting between them. CDR1 is LGHNA and CDR2 is YSLEER in the germline V gene. This CDR3 is built from 21 residues. Here the CDR3 DNA reads TGCGCCAGCAGCCAAGACCGGGGAGGTTATGGGGCGCGGGATGAGACAGATACGCAGTATTTT. This translates into CASSQDRGGYGARDETDTQYF.

On this clone itself: A read error may account for a junction end that differs from germline. This chain connects TRBV11-3 to TRBJ2-7; tentatively, D is TRBD2 (6 bases). CDR1 is SGHNT and CDR2 is YENEEA in the germline V gene. This CDR3 spans 14 amino acids. The DNA of the CDR3 is TGTGCCAGCAGCTTAGGGGGAAGCGGGCGCGAGCTTGTGTTC. Amino acid sequence: CASSLGGSGRELVF. Full variable domain (missing parts from reference TRBV11-3 and TRBJ2-7): EAGVVQSPRYKIIEKKQPVAFWCNPISGHNTLYWYLQNLGQGPELLIRYENEEAVDDSQLPKDRFSAERLKGVDSTLKIQPAELGDSAVYLCASSLGGSGRELVFGPGTRLTVT.

This clone was observed a single time. This chain links TRBV4-3 with TRBJ1-2, with D uncertain. The V end was cut by 0 bases, the J end by 2 bases, with 13 bases between. This CDR3 spans 16 amino acids. Germline-derived CDR1 and CDR2 are LGHNA and YSLEER. CDR3 sequence: CASSQEEQSWNYGYTF. The CDR3 DNA reads as TGCGCCAGCAGCCAAGAAGAACAGAGTTGGAACTATGGCTACACCTTC.

V and J are TRBV5-1 and TRBJ2-5, with D possibly TRBD1 on 6 matching bases. Germline V gene data show CDR1 as SGHRS and CDR2 as YFSETQ. CDR3 length: 15 residues. The ends were cut back, 4 bases at V and 4 bases at J, with 17 bases in the middle. As DNA, the CDR3 is TGCGCCAGCAGCCTAAGCAACCCGGACAGAGAGACCCAGTACTTC. It codes for CASSLSNPDRETQYF.

This CDR3 is CASIGNEQFF. CDR3 bases: TGTGCCAGCATCGGCAATGAGCAGTTCTTC. This rearrangement joins TRBV28 to TRBJ2-1; D is unclear. The CDR3 has 10 residues. The V gene lost 7 bases and the J gene lost 6 bases, with 4 bases spanning the gap. Germline values: CDR1 MDHEN, CDR2 SYDVKM.

V gene TRBV10-3 combines with J gene TRBJ1-2; TRBD1 matches at 8 bases. Germline-derived CDR1 and CDR2 are ENHRY and SYGVKD. This CDR3 is built from 13 residues. J was trimmed by 7 bases and V by 6 bases; bases with no gene match: 7. CDR3: CAIRNQGAGGYTF. The CDR3 coding sequence is TGTGCCATCAGGAACCAGGGGGCCGGTGGCTACACCTTC.

DNA of the CDR3: TGTGCCGCAGGGCACCCTAGCAATCAGCCCCAGCATTTT. Protein: CAAGHPSNQPQHF. The rearrangement uses TRBV10-3 and TRBJ1-5; tentative D call: TRBD1 (5 bases). CDR3 size: 13 residues. Deletions cut 11 bases from V and 0 bases from J, with 11 bases between. The germline CDR1 and CDR2 sequences are ENHRY and SYGVKD.

This chain links TRBV10-1 with TRBJ2-1; 7 bases agree with TRBD2. The CDR3 has 15 amino acids. Germline lookup yields CDR1 WNHNN and CDR2 SYGVQD (reference sequence). With V trimmed by 6 bases and J by 0 bases, 5 bases remained unmatched. The CDR3 here is CASSRGGSSYNEQFF. The CDR3 region has the DNA TGCGCCAGCAGCCGCGGGGGAAGCTCCTACAATGAGCAGTTCTTC.

This chain links TRBV11-2 with TRBJ1-6, with D tentatively TRBD1 (5 bases). The CDR3 covers 14 residues. CDR1 and CDR2 from the germline V gene are SGHAT and FQNNGV. V gave up 0 bases and J gave up 9 bases, with 9 bases separating them. The CDR3 DNA reads as TGTGCCAGCAGCTTAGATCTTAGGGGTTCACCCCTCCACTTT. This encodes CASSLDLRGSPLHF.

The J gene is TRBJ1-4, the V gene TRBV5-1; D gene uncertain. This CDR3 contains 15 residues. Germline loops: CDR1 SGHRS, CDR2 YFSETQ. V was clipped by 0 bases and J by 0 bases, with 6 bases between them. Here the CDR3 DNA reads TGCGCCAGCAGCTTGGAACCAGCAACTAATGAAAAACTGTTTTTT. Amino acid sequence: CASSLEPATNEKLFF.

The chain links TRBV7-8 to TRBJ2-7; D may be TRBD1 (6 bases). Germline V lookup: CDR1 SGHVS, CDR2 FQNEAQ. The CDR3 spans 13 residues. The germline V and J ends were trimmed by 5 bases and 2 bases, with 10 bases remaining between them. This chain's CDR3 is CASSPGTPYEQYF. The CDR3, as DNA: TGTGCCAGCAGCCCTGGGACACCCTACGAGCAGTACTTC.

J is TRBJ2-3 and V is TRBV28; 7 nucleotides line up with TRBD2. This CDR3 contains 14 residues. Germline loops: CDR1 MDHEN, CDR2 SYDVKM. J was trimmed by 4 bases and V by 5 bases; bases with no gene match: 6. CDR3 bases: TGTGCCAGCAGTGGTTTGGCGGGGGCAGATACGCAGTATTTT. Amino acids: CASSGLAGADTQYF.

Here the CDR3 DNA reads TGCAGTGCTAGTAATATTGAGACCCAGTACTTC. This codes for CSASNIETQYF. This chain uses TRBV20-1 with TRBJ2-5, with D uncertain. This CDR3 is built from 11 residues. Germline CDR1 DFQATT, CDR2 SNEGSKA (reference sequence). Trimming took off 3 bases at V and 5 bases at J, with 7 bases between the two ends.

The rearrangement links TRBV18 to TRBJ2-7; 8 bases map to TRBD2. The CDR3 runs 14 residues. Germline assignment: CDR1 KGHSH and CDR2 LQKENI. V gave up 3 bases and J gave up 4 bases; unmatched junction bases: 5. The CDR3 coding sequence is TGTGCCAGCTCACCGGTGGCTAGCGGGTACGAGCAGTACTTC. It yields the protein CASSPVASGYEQYF.

The chain employs TRBV6-4 and TRBJ2-1; TRBD2 agrees at 8 bases. J was trimmed by 3 bases and V by 2 bases; bases with no gene match: 12. The germline V gene encodes CDR1 MRHNA and CDR2 SNTAGT. The CDR3 is 18 amino acids. CDR3 sequence: CASSDTHLGRGGYNEQFF. CDR3 bases: TGTGCCAGCAGTGACACCCACTTAGGACGGGGGGGCTACAATGAGCAGTTCTTC.

The V gene is TRBV10-3, the J gene TRBJ1-5; 8 bases map to TRBD1. There are 14 residues in the CDR3. The trim removed 11 bases at V and 3 bases at J, leaving 9 bases unmatched. Germline V gene sequence: CDR1 ENHRY, CDR2 SYGVKD. CDR3 sequence: CASAETGVNQPQHF. The CDR3 DNA reads TGTGCCTCCGCCGAGACAGGGGTCAATCAGCCCCAGCATTTT.